A selection of T cell receptor beta chains follows, all from one sample in a study of beta chain features in type 1 diabetes. The assay was immunoSEQ multiplex PCR, and TCRdb's table has in-frame clones only and misses some. The data contain 450,000 to 600,000 clones, 30% of them singletons. Sequencing was done on a sample of naive CD4+ T cells from blood. These receptors were collected from a man aged 18 to 30 in good health. The CDR3 runs from the conserved cysteine through the conserved F or W. A D gene is named only where the DNA matches it firmly. A row's size may be missing; if present it is once, few, many or a size class.

v_call	j_call	clone_size	d_call	cdr3_nt	cdr3_aa
TRBV30	TRBJ2-5	-	-	TGTGCCTTCAGACAGGGAGGTCCCCTACGTGAGACCCAGTACTTC	CAFRQGGPLRETQYF
TRBV13	TRBJ2-1	few	-	TGTGCCAGCAGCCCTAGCCTAGAAATAGGGGCTAGCTCCTACAATGAGCAGTTCTTC	CASSPSLEIGASSYNEQFF
TRBV18	TRBJ2-5	few	-	TGTGCCAGCTCACCGGTGACAGGATCCCAAGAGACCCAGTACTTC	CASSPVTGSQETQYF
TRBV7-9	TRBJ2-5	-	TRBD1	TGTGCCAGCAGCTTAGCCGGACAGGGGGCACGGGAGACCCAGTACTTC	CASSLAGQGARETQYF
TRBV30	TRBJ2-7	few	TRBD1	TGTGCCTGGGGGAGGGACAGGGGCTACGAGCAGTACTTC	CAWGRDRGYEQYF
TRBV7-2	TRBJ2-5	-	-	TGTGCCAGCAGCTTGTTCAGGGAAGTGGAGACCCAGTACTTC	CASSLFREVETQYF
TRBV30	TRBJ2-7	-	-	TGTGCCTGGAGTGTAACGGCTAGCTCCGAGCAGTACTTC	CAWSVTASSEQYF
TRBV30	TRBJ1-5	-	TRBD1	TGTGCCTGGAGTGCCCGACAGGGAGATACTCAGCCCCAGCATTTT	CAWSARQGDTQPQHF
TRBV27	TRBJ2-7	-	TRBD2	TGTGCCAGCAGTTCCCGGACTAGGAACTACGAGCAGTACTTC	CASSSRTRNYEQYF
TRBV2	TRBJ2-7	-	TRBD2	TGTGCCAGCAGCAACGGGGGGAACGAGCAGTACTTC	CASSNGGNEQYF
TRBV19	TRBJ2-3	-	TRBD2	TGTGCCAGTAGTATGGGGTCCGGGACTAGCGGGACAGCGGATACGCAGTATTTT	CASSMGSGTSGTADTQYF
TRBV7-2	TRBJ1-2	-	-	TGTGCCAGCAGCTTAGTACCCGAAGCCTATGGCTACACCTTC	CASSLVPEAYGYTF
TRBV7-2	TRBJ2-1	few	TRBD2	TGTGCCAGCAGCTTAGGGGGACTATACAATGAGCAGTTCTTC	CASSLGGLYNEQFF
TRBV5-1	TRBJ2-3	few	-	TGCGCCAGCAGCTCCCTGACAGGACAGAGCACAGATACGCAGTATTTT	CASSSLTGQSTDTQYF
TRBV7-9	TRBJ2-7	-	TRBD2	TGTGCCAGCAGCTTACTAAGACTAGCGGGAAACAACGAGCAGTACTTC	CASSLLRLAGNNEQYF
TRBV6-1	TRBJ2-5	-	-	TGTGCCAGCAGTGTCCAGGGGACGGCACGTGGGACCCAGTACTTC	CASSVQGTARGTQYF
TRBV30	TRBJ2-5	-	-	TGTGCCTGGAGTGTACGAAGGGCAGCCTACCAAGAGACCCAGTACTTC	CAWSVRRAAYQETQYF
TRBV2	TRBJ2-1	-	TRBD2	TGTGCCAGCAGGGAGCGGGAGGGCCTCTATGAGCAGTTCTTC	CASREREGLYEQFF
TRBV13	TRBJ2-7	few	-	TGTGCCAGCAGCTTACAGGGTTCGGACGACGAGCAGTACTTC	CASSLQGSDDEQYF
TRBV30	TRBJ2-7	few	TRBD2	TGTGCCTGGAGAAAACGACTAGCACATCCCTACGAGCAGTACTTC	CAWRKRLAHPYEQYF